The 25 T cell receptor beta chains given below trace back to one sample, sequenced in a study of vaccination and CD4 T cells after COVID-19 (dated by TCRdb to 2022 to 2024). Libraries were built with PCR. The run used an Illumina iSeq 100. DNA from cultured CD4+ T cells underwent TCR sequencing with the Oncomine TCR Beta short-read assay at the Johns Hopkins FTIC core. TCRdb reworked the public reads: Q25 trimming with fastp, MiXCR clone assembly, productive beta chains retained. A single entry per CDR3 protein holds the most common genes and DNA from its merged rows. This sample is represented by around 16,000 distinct CDR3 sequences; around 52% of them were singletons. The ten largest account for 3.7% of the sample. These receptors lack a known antigen. This specimen's treatment or condition label, interpreted: roughly 10-day PBMC culture with coronavirus spike peptide pools or control peptides (ViraFEST assay).

Sequenced here: CD4+ T cells from blood, cultured in vitro, sampled before SARS-CoV-2 vaccination. These receptors originate from a human donor who had recovered from COVID-19.

This clonotype was found a few times. V usage is TRBV6-1 and J usage is TRBJ1-2; maybe TRBD1 (5 bases). CDR1 and CDR2 (germline): MNHNS, SASEGT. V was clipped by 5 bases and J by 2 bases, with 15 bases between them. The CDR3 length is 15 residues. The CDR3 DNA is TGTGCCAGCAGTAATCAAGGGTCAGGGAACTATGGCTACACCTTC. Translating gives CASSNQGSGNYGYTF.

This clonotype has only a few counts. The rearrangement joins TRBV19 to TRBJ1-5; TRBD1 is a possible D gene (6 bases). This CDR3 spans 16 amino acids. From germline, CDR1 is LNHDA and CDR2 SQIVND (reference sequence). Trimming removed 1 base at V and 2 bases at J, with 12 bases between. CDR3 nucleotide sequence: TGTGCCAGTAGTATAGCTACAGGGATGGGCAATCAGCCCCAGCATTTT. Protein: CASSIATGMGNQPQHF.

This clonotype was detected a few times. CDR3 bases: TGTGCCAGCAGGACGACGGGGAGTGTCGCTTCACCCCTCCACTTT. It encodes CASRTTGSVASPLHF. V and J are TRBV27 and TRBJ1-6, with D unresolved. The V end lost 6 bases, the J end lost 9 bases, and 18 bases lay between the germline ends. The CDR3 runs 15 residues. CDR1 is MNHEY and CDR2 is SMNVEV in the germline V gene (reference sequence).

The chain uses TRBV20-1 and TRBJ2-1, with 8 bases fitting TRBD2. Germline values: CDR1 DFQATT, CDR2 SNEGSKA (reference sequence). The V and J ends lost 6 bases and 6 bases, in that order; junction bases with no gene match: 22. CDR3 length: 18 residues. The CDR3, as DNA: TGCAGTGCCGCCAGTCAGAGCTCCGGGACTAGAAATCGCAATGAGCAGTTCTTC. This sequence encodes CSAASQSSGTRNRNEQFF.

Only a few counts were recorded for this clonotype. The chain combines TRBV6-5 with TRBJ1-1; D perhaps matches TRBD1 (6 bases). V was cut by 1 base and J by 1 base, with 13 bases left in between. This CDR3 is 16 amino acids long. Germline V gives CDR1 MNHEY, CDR2 SVGAGI. The CDR3 reads CASSYFMWGANTEAFF. Here the CDR3 DNA reads TGTGCCAGCAGTTACTTCATGTGGGGGGCGAACACTGAAGCTTTCTTT.

Note on this clonotype: A junction boundary mismatches the germline segment, possibly from a read error. J is TRBJ1-1 and V is TRBV7-2; D gene uncertain. Germline V gene lookup returns CDR1 SGHTA and CDR2 FQGNSA. The CDR3 is 14 amino acids. The CDR3: CASSFDPMKTEAFF. In DNA form, the CDR3 reads TGTGCCAGCAGCTTTGATCCCATGAAGACTGAAGCTTTCTTT.

The chain recombines TRBV19 with TRBJ1-5, with D possibly being TRBD1 (6 bases). This CDR3 spans 12 amino acids. Trimming pared 7 bases from V and 8 bases from J, leaving 12 bases between. Per germline, CDR1 LNHDA and CDR2 SQIVND (reference sequence). CDR3 amino acids: CASNRVGEPQHF. The CDR3 region has the DNA TGTGCCAGTAACAGGGTGGGTGAGCCCCAGCATTTT.

This clonotype has more than one count but fewer than ten. J is TRBJ1-3 and V is TRBV15, with D tentatively TRBD1 (5 bases). Trimming removed 0 bases at V and 0 bases at J, with 9 bases between. This CDR3 has 16 amino acids. The germline V gene has CDR1 LNHNV and CDR2 YYDKDF (reference sequence). CDR3 DNA: TGTGCCACCAGCAGAGATAACACAGGCTCTGGAAACACCATATATTTT. It encodes CATSRDNTGSGNTIYF. Full variable domain (remainder filled in from reference TRBV15 and TRBJ1-3): DAMVIQNPRYQVTQFGKPVTLSCSQTLNHNVMYWYQQKSSQAPKLLFHYYDKDFNNEADTPDNFQSRRPNTSFCFLDIRSPGLGDTAMYLCATSRDNTGSGNTIYFGEGSWLTVV.

This sequence joins TRBV20-1 and TRBJ1-1; D not certain. The CDR3 totals 13 residues. Germline CDR1 DFQATT, CDR2 SNEGSKA (reference sequence). Deletions cut 5 bases from V and 4 bases from J, with 14 bases between. The CDR3 spells CSADDGEGTEAFF. The DNA of the CDR3 is TGCAGTGCTGACGACGGGGAGGGCACTGAAGCTTTCTTT.

The genes are TRBV20-1 and TRBJ1-1; TRBD1 matches at 9 bases. CDR3 size: 15 residues. Per the germline V gene, CDR1 is DFQATT and CDR2 is SNEGSKA (reference sequence). The V gene end was trimmed by 6 bases and the J gene end by 5 bases; junction bases not matched to a gene: 13. Here the CDR3 reads CSAPPPGTGWTEAFF. CDR3 in DNA: TGCAGTGCCCCTCCCCCCGGGACAGGGTGGACTGAAGCTTTCTTT.

The chain is built from TRBV1 and TRBJ1-5; the table's D call, TRBD1, has no DNA check behind it. TRBV1 is a pseudogene segment. The CDR3 consists of 13 residues. This chain's CDR3 is CTRYRGPSQPQHF. DNA of the CDR3: TGCACCAGGTACAGGGGTCCCTCTCAGCCCCAGCATTTT.

There are a few counts of this clonotype. The V call is TRBV6-2 or TRBV6-3, the J call TRBJ1-1, with D hard to call. The CDR3 spans 15 residues. V lost 6 bases and J 4 bases, leaving 18 bases between the germline ends. Germline V gene data show CDR1 as MNHEY and CDR2 as SVGEGT. CDR3 nucleotides: TGTGCCAGCAGACCCGGACGGTTGCCCGGCACTGAAGCTTTCTTT. This translates into CASRPGRLPGTEAFF.

The chain joins TRBV12-3 or TRBV12-4 to TRBJ1-6, with 7 bases that match TRBD1. Germline trimming cut 5 bases from V and 7 bases from J; bases unmatched to any gene: 8. The CDR3 extends over 15 amino acids. This CDR3 reads CASSTGQEGNSPLHF. The CDR3, as DNA: TGTGCCAGCAGTACCGGACAGGAGGGCAATTCACCCCTCCACTTT.

This clonotype was observed a handful of times. The chain recombines TRBV7-9 with TRBJ2-5; D is unresolved. CDR1 is SEHNR, CDR2 FQNEAQ, per germline (reference sequence). V lost 5 bases and J lost 1, with 14 bases in between. There are 15 residues in the CDR3. The CDR3: CASSPNIRFQETQYF. CDR3 DNA sequence: TGTGCCAGCAGCCCGAATATAAGATTCCAAGAGACCCAGTACTTC.

Only a few counts were recorded for this clonotype. The rearrangement uses TRBV6-1 and TRBJ1-1; possibly TRBD1 for D (5 bases). Germline V gene sequence: CDR1 MNHNS, CDR2 SASEGT. Trimming pared 3 bases from V and 4 bases from J, leaving 9 bases between. The CDR3 length is 13 residues. CDR3 residues: CASSDTRGTEAFF. For the CDR3, the DNA is TGTGCCAGCAGTGATACTAGGGGCACTGAAGCTTTCTTT.

This clonotype was recorded a few times. The rearrangement uses TRBV7-3 and TRBJ2-3, with D possibly TRBD2 on 5 matching bases. Germline V gives CDR1 SGHTA, CDR2 FQGTGA. The V and J ends lost 11 bases and 4 bases respectively, with 22 bases between them. The CDR3 is 15 residues long. The CDR3 sequence: CAEEGSTPAADTQYF. The CDR3 DNA sequence: TGTGCCGAAGAGGGCAGCACACCCGCGGCAGATACGCAGTATTTT.

The V gene is TRBV25-1, the J gene TRBJ1-2; D might be TRBD1 (5 bases). The CDR3 sequence is 11 residues long. V was trimmed by 8 bases and J by 4 bases, leaving 8 bases between them. CDR1 is MGHDK, CDR2 SYGVNS, per germline. This chain's CDR3 is CASWGGYGYTF. DNA for the CDR3: TGTGCCAGCTGGGGGGGCTATGGCTACACCTTC.

V and J are TRBV29-1 and TRBJ2-6; a weak D match, TRBD1 (6 bases). The V end was cut by 4 bases, the J end by 4 bases, with 17 bases between. Germline V gene data show CDR1 as SQVTM and CDR2 as ANQGSEA. This CDR3 region has 16 residues. This CDR3 reads CSVGRDNRRGANVLTF. CDR3 sequence (DNA): TGCAGCGTTGGACGGGACAATAGAAGGGGGGCCAACGTCCTGACTTTC. Full variable domain (missing parts from reference TRBV29-1 and TRBJ2-6): SAVISQKPSRDICQRGTSLTIQCQVDSQVTMMFWYRQQPGQSLTLIATANQGSEATYESGFVIDKFPISRPNLTFSTLTVSNMSPEDSSIYLCSVGRDNRRGANVLTFGAGSRLTVL.

The chain employs TRBV20-1 and TRBJ1-2; 7 positions agree with TRBD1. Germline trimming cut 3 bases from V and 1 base from J; bases unmatched to any gene: 8. The germline V gene has CDR1 DFQATT and CDR2 SNEGSKA (reference sequence). The CDR3 extends over 15 amino acids. CDR3 loop: CSARGGDSSNYGYTF. The CDR3 DNA follows: TGCAGTGCTAGGGGGGGGGACAGCAGTAACTATGGCTACACCTTC.

V gene TRBV27 combines with J gene TRBJ1-4; 9 bases agree with TRBD1. Germline CDR1 is MNHEY and CDR2 is SMNVEV (reference sequence). V was pared by 5 bases and J by 3 bases, with 7 bases of the junction left unmatched. The CDR3 has 16 amino acids. CDR3 coding DNA: TGTGCCAGCAGTCACGACAGGGGGTCTGCTAATGAAAAACTGTTTTTT. Encoded protein: CASSHDRGSANEKLFF.

This clonotype was counted between two and nine times. At one of its ends the junction is not consistent with the germline gene, which may arise from a read error. The rearrangement uses TRBV6-5 and TRBJ1-1, with D possibly TRBD1 on 6 matching bases. CDR3 length: 18 residues. CDR1 is MNHEY and CDR2 is SVGAGI in the germline V gene. The CDR3: CASSHSRGGVSLGTEAFF. DNA of the CDR3: TGTGCCAGCAGTCACTCGCGGGGGGGCGTCAGTTTGGGCACTGAAGCTTTCTTT.

The chain links TRBV20-1 to TRBJ1-4; D is unresolved. Germline-derived CDR1 and CDR2 are DFQATT and SNEGSKA (reference sequence). The V gene lost 3 bases and the J gene lost 3 bases, with 8 bases spanning the gap. The CDR3 covers 13 residues. The CDR3 nucleotides are TGCAGTGCTAGGAAGGGTTCTAATGAAAAACTGTTTTTT. Amino acid sequence: CSARKGSNEKLFF.

The V gene is TRBV27, the J gene TRBJ2-7, with TRBD1 matching 8 bases. This CDR3 comprises 15 residues. CDR1 and CDR2 from the germline V gene are MNHEY and SMNVEV (reference sequence). The V and J ends lost 5 bases and 0 bases, in that order; junction bases with no gene match: 6. Here the CDR3 reads CASSPGQGRSYEQYF. The CDR3 DNA reads TGTGCCAGCAGTCCTGGACAGGGTCGCTCCTACGAGCAGTACTTC.

The chain links TRBV7-2 to TRBJ1-4; D is undetermined. Trimming left V 4 bases short and J 13 bases short, with 19 bases between. Germline V gene lookup returns CDR1 SGHTA and CDR2 FQGNSA. The CDR3 runs to 14 residues. Written as DNA, the CDR3 is TGTGCCAGCAGCTCCCCCCCGGGGAAGAAGGGACTGTTTTTT. It codes for CASSSPPGKKGLFF.

The V gene is TRBV6-2 or TRBV6-3, the J gene TRBJ2-2; no definite D call. Germline values: CDR1 MNHEY, CDR2 SVGEGT. V was pared by 4 bases and J by 0 bases, with 9 bases between. This CDR3 is built from 15 residues. The DNA for the CDR3 is TGTGCCAGCAGTTCTTACACCGCGAACACCGGGGAGCTGTTTTTT. It specifies CASSSYTANTGELFF.